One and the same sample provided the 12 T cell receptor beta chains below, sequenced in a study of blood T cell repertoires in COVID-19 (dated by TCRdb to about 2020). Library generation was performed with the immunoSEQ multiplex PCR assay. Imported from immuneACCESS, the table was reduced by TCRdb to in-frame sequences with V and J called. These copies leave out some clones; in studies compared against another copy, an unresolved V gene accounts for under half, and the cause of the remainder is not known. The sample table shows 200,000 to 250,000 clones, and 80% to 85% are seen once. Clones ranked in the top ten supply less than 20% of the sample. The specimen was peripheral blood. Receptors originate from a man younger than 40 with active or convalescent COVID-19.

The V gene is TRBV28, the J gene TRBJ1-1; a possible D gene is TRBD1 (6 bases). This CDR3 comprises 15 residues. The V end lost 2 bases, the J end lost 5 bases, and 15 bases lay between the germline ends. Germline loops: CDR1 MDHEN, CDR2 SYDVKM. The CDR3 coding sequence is TGTGCCAGCAGTTTACCGGGGAGGGGGAAAACTGAAGCTTTCTTT. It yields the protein CASSLPGRGKTEAFF.

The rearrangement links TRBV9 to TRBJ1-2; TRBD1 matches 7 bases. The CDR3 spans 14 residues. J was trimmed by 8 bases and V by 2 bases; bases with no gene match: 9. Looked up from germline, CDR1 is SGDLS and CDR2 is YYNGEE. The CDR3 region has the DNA TGTGCCAGCAGCGTGTCCCCAGGGGGAGAAGGCTACACCTTC. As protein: CASSVSPGGEGYTF. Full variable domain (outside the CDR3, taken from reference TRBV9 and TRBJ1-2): DSGVTQTPKHLITATGQRVTLRCSPRSGDLSVYWYQQSLDQGLQFLIQYYNGEERAKGNILERFSAQQFPDLHSELNLSSLELGDSALYFCASSVSPGGEGYTFGSGTRLTVV.

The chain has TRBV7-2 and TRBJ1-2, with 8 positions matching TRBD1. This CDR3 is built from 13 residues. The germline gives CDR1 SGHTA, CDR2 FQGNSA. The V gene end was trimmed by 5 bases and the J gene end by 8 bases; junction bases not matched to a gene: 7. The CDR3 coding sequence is TGTGCCAGCAGCCCCGACAGGGGTTGGGGCTACACCTTC. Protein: CASSPDRGWGYTF.

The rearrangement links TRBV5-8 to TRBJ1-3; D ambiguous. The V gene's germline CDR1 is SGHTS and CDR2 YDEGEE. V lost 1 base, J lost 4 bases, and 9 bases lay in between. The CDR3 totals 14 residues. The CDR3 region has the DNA TGTGCCAGCAGCTTGCGGCAGACAGGAAACACCATATATTTT. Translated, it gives CASSLRQTGNTIYF.

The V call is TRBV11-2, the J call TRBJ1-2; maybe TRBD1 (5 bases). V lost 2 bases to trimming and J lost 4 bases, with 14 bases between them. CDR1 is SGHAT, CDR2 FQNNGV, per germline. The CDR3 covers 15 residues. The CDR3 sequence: CASSLQLGGFYGYTF. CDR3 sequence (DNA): TGTGCCAGCAGCTTACAATTGGGGGGATTCTATGGCTACACCTTC.

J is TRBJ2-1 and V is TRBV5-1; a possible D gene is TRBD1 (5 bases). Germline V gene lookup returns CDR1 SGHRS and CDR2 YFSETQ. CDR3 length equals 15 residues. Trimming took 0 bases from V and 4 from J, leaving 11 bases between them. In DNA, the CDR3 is TGCGCCAGCAGCTTGGCAGGGCAGACTTACAATGAGCAGTTCTTC. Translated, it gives CASSLAGQTYNEQFF.

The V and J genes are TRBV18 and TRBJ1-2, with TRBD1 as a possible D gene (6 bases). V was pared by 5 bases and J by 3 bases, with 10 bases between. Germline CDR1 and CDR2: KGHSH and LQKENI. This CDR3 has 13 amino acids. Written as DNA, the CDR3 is TGTGCCAGCTCAATGGGGGCGCACTATGGCTACACCTTC. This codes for CASSMGAHYGYTF.

In DNA form, the CDR3 reads TGTGCCAGCAACCCGGGGGGGACCTCCTACGAGCAGTACTTC. It is translated as CASNPGGTSYEQYF. The V and J genes are TRBV28 and TRBJ2-7; 8 nucleotides agree with TRBD2. Germline lookup yields CDR1 MDHEN and CDR2 SYDVKM. The V segment lost 7 bases and the J segment 0 bases; nucleotides outside the gene matches: 5. The CDR3 runs to 14 residues.

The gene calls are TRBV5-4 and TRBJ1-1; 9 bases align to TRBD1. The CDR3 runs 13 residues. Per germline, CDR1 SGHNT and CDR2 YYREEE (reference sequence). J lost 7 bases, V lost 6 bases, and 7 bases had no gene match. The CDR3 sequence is CASTRTGGGEAFF. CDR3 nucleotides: TGTGCCAGCACCCGAACAGGGGGCGGTGAAGCTTTCTTT.

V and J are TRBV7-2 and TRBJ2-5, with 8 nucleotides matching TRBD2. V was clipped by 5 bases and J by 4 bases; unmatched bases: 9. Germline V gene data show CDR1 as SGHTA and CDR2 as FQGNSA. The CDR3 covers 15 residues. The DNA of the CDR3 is TGTGCCAGCAGCCTGCGGGGGGTCCATTTAGAGACCCAGTACTTC. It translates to CASSLRGVHLETQYF. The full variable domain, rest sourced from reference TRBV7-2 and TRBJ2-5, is GAGVSQSPSNKVTEKGKDVELRCDPISGHTALYWYRQSLGQGLEFLIYFQGNSAPDKSGLPSDRFSAERTGGSVSTLTIQRTQQEDSAVYLCASSLRGVHLETQYFGPGTRLLVL.

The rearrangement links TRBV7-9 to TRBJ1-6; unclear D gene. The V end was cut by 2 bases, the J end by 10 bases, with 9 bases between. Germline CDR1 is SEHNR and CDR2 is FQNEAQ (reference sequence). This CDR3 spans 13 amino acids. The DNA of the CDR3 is TGTGCCAGCAGCTTACAGGAGGGCTCACCCCTCCACTTT. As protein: CASSLQEGSPLHF.

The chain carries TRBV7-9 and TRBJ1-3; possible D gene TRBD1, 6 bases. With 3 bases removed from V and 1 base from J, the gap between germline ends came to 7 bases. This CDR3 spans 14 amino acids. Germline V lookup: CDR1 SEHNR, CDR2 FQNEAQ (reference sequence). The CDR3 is CASSFTGSGNTIYF. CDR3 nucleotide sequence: TGTGCCAGCAGCTTTACAGGGTCTGGAAACACCATATATTTT. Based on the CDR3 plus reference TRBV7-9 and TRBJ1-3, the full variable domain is DTGVSQNPRHKITKRGQNVTFRCDPISEHNRLYWYRQTLGQGPEFLTYFQNEAQLEKSRLLSDRFSAERPKGSFSTLEIQRTEQGDSAMYLCASSFTGSGNTIYFGEGSWLTVV.